This TCR beta chain was recovered during a study of shared T cell receptors in the human thymus. Germline loops: CDR1 MNHEY, CDR2 SVGAGI. The junction had 8 bases not matched to a gene; V was cut back by 7 bases and J by 7 bases. The CDR3 extends over 13 amino acids. Sequencing was performed with immunoSEQ multiplex PCR; in TCRdb, only in-frame clones are kept and a portion is missing. This table has roughly 710,000 clones, roughly 88% appearing once. The sample also formed part of further work on human thymus T cells. Per that study: The study used thymus tissue resected during corrective heart surgery. As related research reported, thymic repertoires overlapped highly among unrelated individuals.

The J gene is TRBJ1-2, the V gene TRBV6-5; 8 bases line up with TRBD1. The sequence was collected from a girl less than two years old with a congenital heart defect. The material sequenced was thymocytes. CDR3 protein: CASKFTGGAGYTF. The CDR3 coding sequence is TGTGCCAGCAAGTTCACAGGGGGTGCTGGCTACACCTTC.